The 21 T cell receptor beta chains below all came from one sample that was sequenced in a study of brain T cells in children with intractable seizures. Assay used: immunoSEQ multiplex PCR; TCRdb lists only in-frame clones, some missing. This repertoire shows approximately 77,000 clones, roughly 91% found once; its top ten account for over 1.5%. The specimen was peripheral blood, collected at surgery. These receptors were collected from a boy less than two years old with tuberous sclerosis and intractable seizures.

The chain links TRBV7-9 to TRBJ2-7, with D possibly being TRBD2 (5 bases). CDR1 is SEHNR and CDR2 is FQNEAQ in the germline V gene (reference sequence). V lost 5 bases to trimming and J lost 3 bases, with 14 bases between them. CDR3 length: 14 amino acids. As DNA, the CDR3 is TGTGCCAGCAGCGGGCTAGCCGAGCTCTACGAGCAGTACTTC. This gives the protein CASSGLAELYEQYF.

The V call is TRBV10-3, the J call TRBJ2-1, with D perhaps TRBD1 or TRBD2 (6 bases each). Per the germline V gene, CDR1 is ENHRY and CDR2 is SYGVKD. With 6 bases removed from V and 3 bases from J, the gap between germline ends came to 18 bases. This CDR3 has 16 amino acids. The CDR3, as DNA: TGTGCCATCAGGATCTTTCGGGGGCCTAACTACAATGAGCAGTTCTTC. Its protein is CAIRIFRGPNYNEQFF.

The chain has TRBV6-4 and TRBJ2-3, with TRBD2 matching over 12 bases. The trim removed 2 bases at V and 0 bases at J, leaving 0 bases unmatched. Germline loops: CDR1 MRHNA, CDR2 SNTAGT. The CDR3 runs to 16 residues. CDR3 coding DNA: TGTGCCAGCAGTGACGGGACTAGCGGGAGCACAGATACGCAGTATTTT. This translates into CASSDGTSGSTDTQYF.

The chain combines TRBV24-1 with TRBJ2-3; 7 positions agree with TRBD2. The germline V gene has CDR1 KGHDR and CDR2 SFDVKD. The junction had 6 bases not matched to a gene; V was cut back by 9 bases and J by 1 base. The CDR3 is 14 residues long. Here the CDR3 reads CATSAAGGTDTQYF. The CDR3 nucleotides are TGTGCCACCTCGGCGGCGGGGGGCACAGATACGCAGTATTTT.

This sequence joins TRBV5-6 and TRBJ2-3, with D possibly called TRBD1 or TRBD2 (5 bases each). With 5 bases removed from V and 6 bases from J, the gap between germline ends came to 16 bases. CDR1 and CDR2 from the germline V gene are SGHDT and YYEEEE. The CDR3 has 14 residues. For the CDR3, the DNA is TGTGCCAGCAGTAATGGGGGTAGCTCCGATACGCAGTATTTT. The encoded protein is CASSNGGSSDTQYF. The entire variable domain, with the rest obtained from reference TRBV5-6 and TRBJ2-3, is as follows: DAGVTQSPTHLIKTRGQQVTLRCSPKSGHDTVSWYQQALGQGPQFIFQYYEEEERQRGNFPDRFSGHQFPNYSSELNVNALLLGDSALYLCASSNGGSSDTQYFGPGTRLTVL.

The V gene is TRBV5-4, the J gene TRBJ1-2; a possible D gene is TRBD1 (5 bases). CDR3 length equals 13 residues. Trimming left V 2 bases short and J 8 bases short, with 13 bases between. Looked up from germline, CDR1 is SGHNT and CDR2 is YYREEE (reference sequence). CDR3 in amino acids: CASSLVGGDGYTF. CDR3 DNA: TGTGCCAGCAGCTTAGTGGGGGGTGACGGCTACACCTTC.

The chain carries TRBV3-1 (or the pseudogene TRBV3-2) and TRBJ1-1; D unclear. CDR1 is LGHDT and CDR2 is YNNKEL in the germline V gene (reference sequence). The ends were cut back, 0 bases at V and 12 bases at J, with 11 bases in the middle. The CDR3 has 12 residues. As DNA, the CDR3 is TGTGCCAGCAGCCAAGATAGAGGGAGAACTTTCTTT. Its protein is CASSQDRGRTFF.

The V gene is TRBV6-5, the J gene TRBJ1-2; the D gene is possibly TRBD1 (6 bases). The V end was cut by 5 bases, the J end by 4 bases, with 11 bases between. In germline, CDR1 is MNHEY, CDR2 SVGAGI. The CDR3 covers 13 residues. The CDR3 loop reads CASSRTVLYGYTF. The DNA for the CDR3 is TGTGCCAGCAGTAGGACAGTCCTCTATGGCTACACCTTC.

A word on this clone: Other DNA sequences within the sample encode an identical CDR3. This sequence joins TRBV12-3 or TRBV12-4 and TRBJ2-2; D is perhaps TRBD1 or TRBD2 (5 bases each). CDR3 length equals 12 residues. V dropped 3 bases and J dropped 6 bases, with 5 bases sitting between them. The CDR3 here is CASSLGAGELFF. The CDR3 nucleotides read TGTGCCAGCAGTTTGGGGGCCGGGGAGCTGTTTTTT.

The V and J genes are TRBV27 and TRBJ1-2; 7 bases are shared with TRBD1. This CDR3 has 14 residues. Germline loops: CDR1 MNHEY, CDR2 SMNVEV (reference sequence). J gave up 4 bases and V 8 bases, and 10 bases lay outside the gene matches. The CDR3 spells CASAAGRGSYGYTF. CDR3 DNA: TGTGCCAGCGCGGCGGGCAGGGGGTCCTATGGCTACACCTTC.

This rearrangement joins TRBV18 to TRBJ2-4; 7 positions agree with TRBD2. The CDR3 runs to 16 residues. J lost 2 bases, V lost 3 bases, and 7 bases had no gene match. Germline CDR1 reads KGHSH; CDR2 reads LQKENI. DNA for the CDR3: TGTGCCAGCTCACCCAACTCGGGGGGAACCAAAAACATTCAGTACTTC. It translates to CASSPNSGGTKNIQYF.

In nucleotides, the CDR3 is TGTGCCAGCAGCGTAGCTACGGGGTCCACCGGGGAGCTGTTTTTT. This sequence encodes CASSVATGSTGELFF. This rearrangement joins TRBV9 to TRBJ2-2; D perhaps matches TRBD2 (5 bases). CDR1 and CDR2 (germline): SGDLS, YYNGEE. V shed 0 bases and J shed 4 bases, with 10 bases lying between them. This CDR3 comprises 15 residues.

The chain has TRBV24-1 and TRBJ2-2; a weak D match, TRBD1 (5 bases). V was trimmed by 9 bases and J by 4 bases, leaving 8 bases between them. This CDR3 is 12 amino acids long. Per the germline V gene, CDR1 is KGHDR and CDR2 is SFDVKD. CDR3 DNA: TGTGCCACCGGCAGGGCCACCGGGGAGCTGTTTTTT. Its protein product is CATGRATGELFF.

The genes are TRBV7-9 and TRBJ1-2, with 7 bases that match TRBD1. Per the germline V gene, CDR1 is SEHNR and CDR2 is FQNEAQ (reference sequence). The ends lost 5 bases at V and 4 bases at J; junction bases unmatched: 4. CDR3 length: 13 amino acids. CDR3 region: CASSPDRAYGYTF. In DNA form, the CDR3 reads TGTGCCAGCAGCCCAGACAGGGCCTATGGCTACACCTTC.

V is TRBV4-1 and J is TRBJ2-7; no reliable D call. This CDR3 has 13 amino acids. Trimming removed 0 bases at V and 1 base at J, with 4 bases between. Germline values: CDR1 MGHRA, CDR2 YSYEKL. Written as DNA, the CDR3 is TGCGCCAGCAGCCAAGATCGGTCCTACGAGCAGTACTTC. It codes for CASSQDRSYEQYF.

The chain is built from TRBV6-6 and TRBJ2-7; 9 bases agree with TRBD1. With 5 bases clipped from V and 4 bases from J, the junction kept 9 bases outside the gene matches. From germline, CDR1 is MNHNY and CDR2 SVGAGI (reference sequence). The CDR3 runs 15 residues. CDR3 DNA: TGTGCCAGCAGTGGCATCGGGACAGGGCTTTACGAGCAGTACTTC. Its translation is CASSGIGTGLYEQYF.

The V and J genes are TRBV3-1 (or the pseudogene TRBV3-2) and TRBJ2-5; 8 positions match TRBD2. The CDR3 consists of 18 residues. Germline V gene data show CDR1 as LGHDT and CDR2 as YNNKEL (reference sequence). The V and J ends lost 0 bases and 2 bases, in that order; junction bases with no gene match: 11. The CDR3: CASSQEERGPFFQETQYF. In DNA, the CDR3 is TGTGCCAGCAGCCAAGAGGAGCGGGGGCCCTTTTTTCAAGAGACCCAGTACTTC.

This clone has a single count. The V call is TRBV5-4, the J call TRBJ2-7; TRBD1 aligns across 10 bases. V shed 4 bases, J shed 3 bases, and the junction held 4 bases outside the gene matches. Germline CDR1 SGHNT, CDR2 YYREEE (reference sequence). The CDR3 length is 14 residues. As DNA, the CDR3 is TGTGCCAGCAGCGTGACAGGGGGCGTCTACGAGCAGTACTTC. It is translated as CASSVTGGVYEQYF.

This clone was observed once. The V call is TRBV18, the J call TRBJ2-1; D is ambiguous. V lost 2 bases to trimming and J lost 5 bases, with 13 bases between them. CDR1 is KGHSH and CDR2 is LQKENI in the germline V gene. CDR3 length: 15 amino acids. The CDR3 reads CASSPMVDRDNEQFF. The CDR3 DNA follows: TGTGCCAGCTCACCAATGGTTGACCGGGACAATGAGCAGTTCTTC. The variable domain in full, completed from reference TRBV18 and TRBJ2-1, reads NAGVMQNPRHLVRRRGQEARLRCSPMKGHSHVYWYRQLPEEGLKFMVYLQKENIIDESGMPKERFSAEFPKEGPSILRIQQVVRGDSAAYFCASSPMVDRDNEQFFGPGTRLTVL.

The chain links TRBV19 to TRBJ1-1; D not certain. Germline-derived CDR1 and CDR2 are LNHDA and SQIVND (reference sequence). The V end was cut by 10 bases, the J end by 1 base, with 16 bases between. This CDR3 is 14 amino acids long. The CDR3 coding sequence is TGTGCCACCTTACCTACGTGGGGGAACACTGAAGCTTTCTTT. Protein product: CATLPTWGNTEAFF.

V usage is TRBV7-9 and J usage is TRBJ2-1; 7 bases line up with TRBD2. Trimming took 5 bases from V and 7 from J; bases not matched to a gene: 8. Germline V gene data show CDR1 as SEHNR and CDR2 as FQNEAQ (reference sequence). The CDR3 spans 14 residues. The CDR3 region has the DNA TGTGCCAGCAGCCTGGGGGAGGGGAGAAATGAGCAGTTCTTC. Translated, it gives CASSLGEGRNEQFF.